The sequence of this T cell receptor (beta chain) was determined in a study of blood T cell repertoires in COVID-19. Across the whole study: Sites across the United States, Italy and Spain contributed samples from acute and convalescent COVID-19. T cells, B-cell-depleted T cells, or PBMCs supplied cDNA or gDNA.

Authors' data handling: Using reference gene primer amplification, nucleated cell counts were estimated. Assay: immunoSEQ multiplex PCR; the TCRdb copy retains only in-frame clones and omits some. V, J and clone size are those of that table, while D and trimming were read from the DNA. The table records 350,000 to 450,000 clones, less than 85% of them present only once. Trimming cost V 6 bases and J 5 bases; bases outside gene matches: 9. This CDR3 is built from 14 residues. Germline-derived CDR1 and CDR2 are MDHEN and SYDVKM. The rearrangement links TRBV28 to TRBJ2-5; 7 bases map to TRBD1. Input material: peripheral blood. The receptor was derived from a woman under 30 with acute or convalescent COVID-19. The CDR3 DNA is TGTGCCAGCAGCGACAGGGTCCCTGGTGAGACCCAGTACTTC. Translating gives CASSDRVPGETQYF.